This T cell receptor beta chain originates from a study of blood T cell repertoires in COVID-19. At the level of the study: Nucleic acid was either cDNA or gDNA, and it came from T cells, B-cell-depleted T cells, or PBMCs.

The junction had 17 bases not matched to a gene; V was cut back by 5 bases and J by 4 bases. In germline, CDR1 is SGHTA, CDR2 FQGNSA. CDR3 length equals 18 residues. Original analysis: Cell counts per sample came from amplifying reference gene primers. Profiled with immunoSEQ multiplex PCR; TCRdb holds only in-frame clones, not every one. V and J calls and clone size are given by that table; D and trimming were obtained from the DNA. The sample has under 350,000 clones; just over 85% are singletons. In this sample, this clone turned up a few times. Study members were between about 18 and 95 years old and lived in 20 to 25 US regions. Allocation to cohorts depended on clinical history reported by the participants.

The specimen was PBMCs or T cells enriched from blood (not recorded which). This sequence joins TRBV7-2 and TRBJ2-7; the match to TRBD2 covers 10 bases. The sequence came from a woman in her forties with acute COVID-19. CDR3: CASSPTWSSGRNAYEQYF. CDR3 nucleotide sequence: TGTGCCAGCAGCCCTACGTGGAGTAGCGGGAGGAATGCGTACGAGCAGTACTTC. Supplemented by reference TRBV7-2 and TRBJ2-7, the full variable domain reads GAGVSQSPSNKVTEKGKDVELRCDPISGHTALYWYRQSLGQGLEFLIYFQGNSAPDKSGLPSDRFSAERTGGSVSTLTIQRTQQEDSAVYLCASSPTWSSGRNAYEQYFGPGTRLTVT.